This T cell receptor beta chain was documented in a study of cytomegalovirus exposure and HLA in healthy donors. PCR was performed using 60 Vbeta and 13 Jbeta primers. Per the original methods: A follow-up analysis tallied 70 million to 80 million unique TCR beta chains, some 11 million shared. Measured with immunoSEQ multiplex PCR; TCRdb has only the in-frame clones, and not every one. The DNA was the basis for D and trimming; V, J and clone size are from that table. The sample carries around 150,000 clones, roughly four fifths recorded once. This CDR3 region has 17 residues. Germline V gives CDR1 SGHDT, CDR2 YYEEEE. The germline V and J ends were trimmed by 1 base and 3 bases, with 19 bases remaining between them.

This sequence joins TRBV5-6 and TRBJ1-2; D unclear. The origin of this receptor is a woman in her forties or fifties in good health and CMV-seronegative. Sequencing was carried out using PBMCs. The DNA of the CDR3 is TGTGCCAGCAGCTTGATCACCGGGGAGGGAAAGGACTATGGCTACACCTTC. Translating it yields CASSLITGEGKDYGYTF.